The present T cell receptor beta chain was sequenced within a study of shared clonotypes between healthy human individuals. About the research overall: Three plates were used per donor for CD4 naive, three for CD4 memory, two for CD8 naive and one for CD8 memory.

V was trimmed by 5 bases and J by 4 bases, leaving 9 bases between them. Germline CDR1 SGHTA, CDR2 FQGNSA. CDR3 size: 13 residues. Deep was the level at which the assay was run. Every subset had its genomic DNA shared out evenly among several immunoSEQ plates. Measured with immunoSEQ multiplex PCR; TCRdb has only the in-frame clones, and not every one. The sample consists of roughly 570,000 clones, roughly 98% of them appearing once. Selected positively for CCR7 and CD45RO-negative, naive CD8 cells excluded terminally differentiated effector memory CD45RA+ cells. As for this clone: This specimen includes other DNA sequences encoding the same CDR3.

The chain carries TRBV7-2 and TRBJ2-1, with D possibly matching TRBD1 (6 bases). The TCR sequence derives from a man aged 25-40 years in good health. The sample comprised naive CD8+ T cells sorted from blood. The CDR3 loop reads CASSLTGYNEQFF. The DNA of the CDR3 is TGTGCCAGCAGCCTAACAGGGTACAATGAGCAGTTCTTC. Filled out from reference TRBV7-2 and TRBJ2-1, the complete variable domain reads GAGVSQSPSNKVTEKGKDVELRCDPISGHTALYWYRQSLGQGLEFLIYFQGNSAPDKSGLPSDRFSAERTGGSVSTLTIQRTQQEDSAVYLCASSLTGYNEQFFGPGTRLTVL.